This TCR beta chain was documented in a study of metastatic and nonmetastatic thyroid tumors. V shed 10 bases and J 8 bases; nucleotides not matched to a gene: 13. Germline lookup yields CDR1 KGHDR and CDR2 SFDVKD. The CDR3 covers 15 residues. From the PCR reads, TCRdb re-called clones with MiXCR. The data hold about 33,000 clones, with less than 14% observed a single time. Each patient came to thyroid surgery without any prior treatment (of any kind). This clone was counted ten times or more. This clonotype was sampled from a female donor with papillary thyroid cancer or a benign thyroid nodule (not recorded which). Some clones in this sample may be carry-over from other donors' samples. V is TRBV24-1 and J is TRBJ2-3; 11 positions agree with TRBD2. The material sequenced was blood. CDR3 protein: CATGGRGGTSGTQYF. The CDR3 bases are TGTGCCACAGGGGGTAGAGGGGGGACTAGCGGTACGCAGTATTTT.